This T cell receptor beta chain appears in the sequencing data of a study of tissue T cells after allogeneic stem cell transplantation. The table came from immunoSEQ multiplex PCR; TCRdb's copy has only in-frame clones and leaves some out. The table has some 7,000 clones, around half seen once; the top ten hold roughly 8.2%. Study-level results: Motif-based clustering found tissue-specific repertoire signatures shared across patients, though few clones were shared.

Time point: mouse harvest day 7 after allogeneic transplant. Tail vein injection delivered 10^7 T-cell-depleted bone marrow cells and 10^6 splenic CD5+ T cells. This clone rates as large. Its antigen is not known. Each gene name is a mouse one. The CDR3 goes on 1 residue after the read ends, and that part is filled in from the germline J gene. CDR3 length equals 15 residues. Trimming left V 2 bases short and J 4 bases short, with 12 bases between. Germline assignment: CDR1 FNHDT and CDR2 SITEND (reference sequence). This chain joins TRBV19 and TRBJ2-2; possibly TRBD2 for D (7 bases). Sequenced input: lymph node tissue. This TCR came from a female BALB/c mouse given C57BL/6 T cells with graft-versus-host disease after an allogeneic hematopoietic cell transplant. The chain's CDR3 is CASSMRGARTGQLYF. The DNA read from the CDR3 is TGTGCCAGCAGTATGCGGGGGGCTCGCACCGGGCAGCTCTAC.